The 8 T cell receptor beta chains reported below all come from one sample, sequenced in a study of CD8+CD57+ T cells in acquired aplastic anemia. It was patients with CD8+CD57+ cell expansion by flow cytometry who were chosen for sequencing. Genomic DNA provided the template from which TCR beta VDJ and CDR3 profiles were obtained. TCRdb re-called the reads through MiXCR, storing one row per CDR3 protein. Here the sample spans about 150,000 distinct CDR3 sequences, approximately 52% being singletons. What was sequenced was sorted CD4+, CD8+, or CD8+CD57+ T cells (not recorded which) from PBMCs. These receptors came from a human donor with aplastic anemia.

The V gene is TRBV29-1, the J gene TRBJ2-3; D is unclear. Germline CDR1 reads SQVTM; CDR2 reads ANQGSEA. Trimming removed 5 bases from V and 6 bases from J, with 12 bases in between. The CDR3 covers 12 residues. The CDR3 nucleotides read TGCAGCGTTAACTTAGGGTCGGATACGCAGTATTTT. Translated: CSVNLGSDTQYF.

Remarks on this clonotype: The junction and the germline gene differ at one end; a read error may be behind it. V usage is TRBV25-1 and J usage is TRBJ2-3, with 9 bases fitting TRBD2. The germline V gene encodes CDR1 MGHDK and CDR2 SYGVNS. The CDR3 totals 14 residues. The CDR3 nucleotides are TGTGCCAGCCGCGCCGGGACTAGCCCAGATACGCACTATTTT. It specifies CASRAGTSPDTHYF.

This clonotype came up many times. V gene TRBV15 combines with J gene TRBJ2-5; D might be TRBD2 (7 bases). The CDR3 sequence is 17 residues long. V lost 5 bases, J lost 5 bases, and 24 bases lay in between. Germline lookup yields CDR1 LNHNV and CDR2 YYDKDF (reference sequence). The chain's CDR3 is CATSDEGGGLAAETQYF. In DNA, the CDR3 is TGTGCCACCAGCGATGAAGGGGGGGGGCTGGCTGCCGAGACCCAGTACTTC.

The V call is TRBV29-1, the J call TRBJ2-1; 9 nucleotides align to TRBD1. This CDR3 region has 14 residues. V lost 4 bases, J lost 2 bases, and 3 bases stayed unmatched. From germline, CDR1 is SQVTM and CDR2 ANQGSEA. In nucleotides, the CDR3 is TGCAGCGTTGGGTGGACAGGGGCCTACAATGAGCAGTTCTTC. Translating it yields CSVGWTGAYNEQFF.

The CDR3, as DNA: TGTGCTAGAGATGGCGGGGGGTACAATGAGCAGTTCTTC. Translated, it gives CARDGGGYNEQFF. The gene calls are TRBV25-1 and TRBJ2-1; TRBD2 aligns across 8 bases. Germline CDR1 reads MGHDK; CDR2 reads SYGVNS. The CDR3 totals 13 residues.

This clonotype was recorded many times. The chain recombines TRBV11-2 with TRBJ2-1, with 8 nucleotides matching TRBD2. CDR3 length: 18 amino acids. The V segment lost 7 bases and the J segment 3 bases; nucleotides outside the gene matches: 17. CDR1 SGHAT and CDR2 FQNNGV come from the germline V gene. CDR3 residues: CASTPQRGHIWGYNEQFF. CDR3 nucleotides: TGTGCCAGCACCCCTCAGCGGGGGCACATTTGGGGCTACAATGAGCAGTTCTTC.

This clonotype was observed at least ten times. V gene TRBV10-2 combines with J gene TRBJ2-7, with 7 bases matching TRBD1. CDR3 size: 12 residues. Germline V gene data show CDR1 as WSHSY and CDR2 as SAAADI. The ends lost 10 bases at V and 8 bases at J; junction bases unmatched: 11. The CDR3: CATVDDRDQQYF. The DNA for the CDR3 is TGCGCCACCGTGGACGACAGGGACCAGCAGTACTTC.

As to this clonotype: This sequence may be a read error, since a much larger clone differs from it by one base. This chain uses TRBV12-3 or TRBV12-4 with TRBJ2-7, with D maybe TRBD2 (6 bases). The CDR3 consists of 15 residues. CDR3 in amino acids: CANSKRASGDYEQYF. Here the CDR3 DNA reads TGTGCCAACAGTAAAAGGGCTTCGGGGGACTACGAGCAGTACTTC.